This T cell receptor beta chain was sequenced during a study of blood T cell repertoires in COVID-19. All enrollees were about 18 to 90 years old and from around 25 US areas. Participants reported their clinical history, and cohort assignment relied on those reports. Authors' data handling: Estimation of nucleated cell counts was performed using reference gene primer amplification. Sequencing was performed with immunoSEQ multiplex PCR; in TCRdb, only in-frame clones are kept and a portion is missing. The V and J calls and clone size come from that table; D and trimming were worked out from the DNA. The sample shows fewer than 350,000 clones, under 90% of them seen only once. V was shortened by 3 bases and J by 4 bases, with 12 bases between the two germline ends. The CDR3 is made up of 13 amino acids. The V gene's germline CDR1 is DFQATT and CDR2 SNEGSKA (reference sequence).

The sequence came from a man aged 60 to 75 who had recovered from COVID-19. The rearrangement links TRBV20-1 to TRBJ1-1; D is undetermined. Sequencing was carried out using PBMCs or T cells enriched from blood (not recorded which). The CDR3 reads CSASISSVTEAFF. DNA for the CDR3: TGCAGTGCTAGTATATCCTCCGTCACTGAAGCTTTCTTT.